This T cell receptor beta chain was captured in a study of T cells in Graves' hyperthyroidism and ophthalmopathy. The diagnostic basis comprised clinical symptoms, serum thyroxine and TRAb, thyroid ultrasound and orbital computed tomography. The CDR3 is 12 residues long. The germline gives CDR1 MNHGY, CDR2 SVAAGI. V lost 3 bases and J lost 5, with 8 bases in between. Whole-study results and caveats: Most expanded thyroid clonotypes above 0.001 recurred in blood. Ophthalmopathy was separated from stable hyperthyroidism by a 13 V-J model.

Amplification of TCR beta CDR3 regions used RNA as the template. First-round RT-PCR of the TCR CDR3 relied on the HTBI primer set. A single record per CDR3 protein comes from TCRdb applying MiXCR to the multiplex PCR reads. The profile covers more than 350,000 distinct CDR3 sequences, with about 17% appearing a single time and around 35% taken by the ten largest. A note on this clonotype: The antigen remains unidentified.

Sequencing used blood. This clonotype was obtained from a woman younger than 45 with Graves' hyperthyroidism that later progressed to Graves' ophthalmopathy. The chain recombines TRBV6-9 with TRBJ2-7; the D is unclear. The DNA of the CDR3 is TGTGCCAGCAGTTACAAAGGGAACGAGCAGTACTTC. This codes for CASSYKGNEQYF.